Listed below are T cell receptor beta chains from one sample, sequenced in a study of T-cell reconstitution after alpha-beta-depleted transplantation in children. TCRdb called the PCR reads again in MiXCR, with one record for every CDR3 protein. The sample lists a few hundred thousand distinct CDR3 sequences; 25% to 30% were seen once. Material: PBMCs, obtained before TCRalphabeta/CD19-depleted stem cell transplant. The source of these receptors is a boy younger than two with Wiskott-Aldrich syndrome, due to receive a stem cell transplant. Both conserved end residues are part of each CDR3. The D gene is left open where the match is weak. A clone size is listed for some rows: how often the clone was seen (once, few, many), or a class if it is expanded.

clone_size	v_call	j_call	d_call	cdr3_nt	cdr3_aa
.	TRBV5-1	TRBJ2-1	TRBD2	TGCGCCAGCAGCTTGGCCCCTTCGGGACTAGGCTACAATGAGCAGTTCTTC	CASSLAPSGLGYNEQFF
many	TRBV12-3/TRBV12-4	TRBJ2-5	.	TGTGCCAGCAGCTCCGGAGGGGCGAAGACCCAGTACTTC	CASSSGGAKTQYF
.	TRBV5-1	TRBJ2-1	TRBD2	TGCGCCAGCAGCTTGGGACTAGCGGGTGGGTCCTACGATGAGCAGTTCTTC	CASSLGLAGGSYDEQFF
.	TRBV20-1	TRBJ1-5	TRBD1	TGCAGTGCTGGAAACCTCGACAGGGGCAATCAGCCCCAGCATTTT	CSAGNLDRGNQPQHF
.	TRBV29-1	TRBJ2-1	TRBD2	TGCAGCGTTGAAGGCAGAATAGCGGGAGGGCGATACAATGAGCAGTTCTTC	CSVEGRIAGGRYNEQFF
.	TRBV7-8	TRBJ2-1	.	TGTGCCAGCAGGTCGGACAGCTCCTACAGTGAGCAGTTCTTC	CASRSDSSYSEQFF
.	TRBV28	TRBJ2-1	TRBD2	TGTGCCAGCAGTTTAGGGGGACCGGGACTAGCGGGCGCATACAATGAGCAGTTCTTC	CASSLGGPGLAGAYNEQFF
.	TRBV5-1	TRBJ2-3	TRBD2	TGCGCCAGCAGTATGATACCAGCGGGAGAGGCAGATACGCAGTATTTT	CASSMIPAGEADTQYF
.	TRBV29-1	TRBJ2-6	TRBD1	TGCAGCGTGCCAGGGGGCACTGGGGCCAACGTCCTGACTTTC	CSVPGGTGANVLTF
.	TRBV24-1	TRBJ1-5	.	TGTGCCACCAGTGACTCACGGACTGGCAATGCGCCCCAGCATTTT	CATSDSRTGNAPQHF
.	TRBV7-9	TRBJ2-3	TRBD2	TGTGCCAGCAGCCAGAGCGGGGCCTACACAGATACGCAGTATTTT	CASSQSGAYTDTQYF
few	TRBV10-3	TRBJ2-3	TRBD2	TGTGCCATCAGTCCAGTTCCTAGCGGGAGTCTCACAGATACGCAGTATTTT	CAISPVPSGSLTDTQYF
.	TRBV5-1	TRBJ1-4	.	TGCGCCAGCAGCTCCCAGGCGGTCGGGGAAAAACTGTTTTTT	CASSSQAVGEKLFF
.	TRBV10-3	TRBJ1-1	.	TGTGCCAAAAAACAGGGTCAGGACACTGAAGCTTTCTTT	CAKKQGQDTEAFF
few	TRBV4-1	TRBJ1-2	TRBD1	TGCGCCAGCAGCCAAGCGAAAGACAGGGACTATGGCTACACCTTC	CASSQAKDRDYGYTF
few	TRBV5-1	TRBJ2-7	.	TGCGCCAGCAGCCTACCCAAGGTTCCCCCTCGGGAGCAGTACTTC	CASSLPKVPPREQYF
few	TRBV11-2	TRBJ1-1	.	TGTGCCAGCAGTTGGGGCGTGAACACTGAAGCTTTCTTT	CASSWGVNTEAFF
few	TRBV18	TRBJ1-1	.	TGTGCCAGCTCACCACTGACCTCGAACACTGAAGCTTTCTTT	CASSPLTSNTEAFF
few	TRBV3-1	TRBJ2-1	.	TGTGCCAGCAGAAGGCCGGGGTATGATTCGAAGCAGTTCTTC	CASRRPGYDSKQFF
.	TRBV29-1	TRBJ2-7	TRBD2	TGCAGCGGTGCTAGCGGGATTGGATACGAGCAGTACTTC	CSGASGIGYEQYF
few	TRBV20-1	TRBJ2-5	TRBD2	TGCAGTGCTACAGCGTTGGGGCTAGCGGGTGAGACCCAGTACTTC	CSATALGLAGETQYF
.	TRBV5-1	TRBJ2-1	.	TGCGCCAGCAGCTGGAGCCGGGACTTCCAATACAATGAGCAGTTCTTC	CASSWSRDFQYNEQFF
.	TRBV18	TRBJ1-5	.	TGTGCCAGCTCACCATTACCCAGTCAAAATCAGCCCCAGCATTTT	CASSPLPSQNQPQHF
.	TRBV5-1	TRBJ2-7	TRBD2	TGCGCCAGCAGCAGACTAGCGGACTGGGGCGAGCAGTACTTC	CASSRLADWGEQYF
few	TRBV30	TRBJ1-1	TRBD1	TGTGCCTGGAGTACCCAGGGGGGTACTGAAGCTTTCTTT	CAWSTQGGTEAFF
.	TRBV10-3	TRBJ2-3	.	TGTGCCATCAACAATATGGGCGGGGGCCCAGATACGCAGTATTTT	CAINNMGGGPDTQYF
few	TRBV9	TRBJ2-1	.	TGTGCCAGCACCGTCGACCAGGGGAGGGATGAGCAGTTCTTC	CASTVDQGRDEQFF
.	TRBV5-1	TRBJ2-5	.	TGCGCCAGCAGCCCGGAGGGCGCGCAAGAGACCCAGTACTTC	CASSPEGAQETQYF
.	TRBV5-5	TRBJ1-4	TRBD1	TGTGCCAGCAGCTTGGGCAGGGGGGGTGAAAAACTGTTTTTT	CASSLGRGGEKLFF
.	TRBV10-3	TRBJ2-3	.	TGTGCCATCAGCCTAGGGAGCACAGATACGCAGTATTTT	CAISLGSTDTQYF
.	TRBV29-1	TRBJ2-7	TRBD1	TGCAGCGTTGGAGGGGGCACCGGGCAGTACTTC	CSVGGGTGQYF
.	TRBV5-1	TRBJ2-1	TRBD2	TGCGCCAGCAGCTTGCCTAGCGGGAGATTCTACAATGAGCAGTTCTTC	CASSLPSGRFYNEQFF
.	TRBV5-6	TRBJ1-6	.	TGTGCCAGCAGCCTGGACGCAACCTATAATTCACCCCTCCACTTT	CASSLDATYNSPLHF
.	TRBV20-1	TRBJ2-3	.	TGCAGTGCTAGAGATGGGGGCAGGGGTAGTGATACGCAGTATTTT	CSARDGGRGSDTQYF
few	TRBV6-5	TRBJ2-7	.	TGTGCCAGCAGTTACTCAGACGGGTCACCCGAGCAGTACTTC	CASSYSDGSPEQYF
.	TRBV5-1	TRBJ2-1	TRBD2	TGCGCCAGCAGCTTGGGTGGTAGCGGGGGAGGGAATGAGCAGTTCTTC	CASSLGGSGGGNEQFF
.	TRBV19	TRBJ1-1	.	TGTGCCAGTAGTATCTTCGGGGAGGCTTTCTTT	CASSIFGEAFF
.	TRBV4-1	TRBJ2-7	TRBD1	TGCGCCAGCAGCCAAGCATCGGGACAGGGCTCCTACGAGCAGTACTTC	CASSQASGQGSYEQYF
.	TRBV5-1	TRBJ2-5	TRBD2	TGCGCCAGCAGCCTGGGACTAGCGGGAGTCGGGGAATACCAGTACTTC	CASSLGLAGVGEYQYF